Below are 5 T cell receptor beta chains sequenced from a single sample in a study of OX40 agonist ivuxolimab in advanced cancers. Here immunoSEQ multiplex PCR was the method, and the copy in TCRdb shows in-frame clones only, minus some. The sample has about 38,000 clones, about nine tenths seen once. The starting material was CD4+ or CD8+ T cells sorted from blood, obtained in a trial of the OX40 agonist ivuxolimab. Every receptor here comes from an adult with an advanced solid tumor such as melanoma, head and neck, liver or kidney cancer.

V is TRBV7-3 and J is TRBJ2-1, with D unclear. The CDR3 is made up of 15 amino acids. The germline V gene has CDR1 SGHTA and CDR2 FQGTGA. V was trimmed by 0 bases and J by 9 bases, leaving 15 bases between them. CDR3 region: CASSLTVGSASEQFF. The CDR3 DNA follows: TGTGCCAGCAGCTTAACAGTCGGATCGGCCAGTGAGCAGTTCTTC.

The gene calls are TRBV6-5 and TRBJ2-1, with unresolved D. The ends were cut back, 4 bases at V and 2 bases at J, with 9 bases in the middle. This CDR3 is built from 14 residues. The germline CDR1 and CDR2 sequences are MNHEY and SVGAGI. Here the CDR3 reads CASSLGSPYNEQFF. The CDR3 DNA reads TGTGCCAGCAGTTTAGGCAGCCCCTACAATGAGCAGTTCTTC.

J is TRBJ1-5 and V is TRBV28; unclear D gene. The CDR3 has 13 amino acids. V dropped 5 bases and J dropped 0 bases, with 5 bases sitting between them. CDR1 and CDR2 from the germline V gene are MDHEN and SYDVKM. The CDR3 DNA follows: TGTGCCAGCAGTCCATATAGCAATCAGCCCCAGCATTTT. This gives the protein CASSPYSNQPQHF.

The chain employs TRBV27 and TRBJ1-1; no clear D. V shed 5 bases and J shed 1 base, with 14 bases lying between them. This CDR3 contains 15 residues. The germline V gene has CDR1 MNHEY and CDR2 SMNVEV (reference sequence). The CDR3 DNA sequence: TGTGCCAGCAGTCCTATCTACACAGCGAACACTGAAGCTTTCTTT. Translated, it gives CASSPIYTANTEAFF.

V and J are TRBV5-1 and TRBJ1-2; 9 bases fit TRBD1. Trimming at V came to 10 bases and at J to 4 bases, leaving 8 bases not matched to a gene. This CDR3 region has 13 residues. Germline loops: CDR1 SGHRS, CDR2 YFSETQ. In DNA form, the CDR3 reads TGCGCCTCGGGACAGGGTGACTCCTATGGCTACACCTTC. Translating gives CASGQGDSYGYTF. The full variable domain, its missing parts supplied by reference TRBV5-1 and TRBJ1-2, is KAGVTQTPRYLIKTRGQQVTLSCSPISGHRSVSWYQQTPGQGLQFLFEYFSETQRNKGNFPGRFSGRQFSNSRSEMNVSTLELGDSALYLCASGQGDSYGYTFGSGTRLTVV.